Here is one T cell receptor beta chain with its context. The CDR3 contains 15 residues. Germline values: CDR1 LGHNA, CDR2 YSLEER. The trim removed 4 bases at V and 8 bases at J, leaving 7 bases unmatched. This sample stems from a study of shared T cell receptors in the human thymus. Profiling relied on immunoSEQ multiplex PCR, and the TCRdb table lists in-frame clones only, not all of them. The data hold about 660,000 clones, with around 87% observed a single time. The same sample was also studied in work on human thymus T cells.

Sequencing was done on a sample of thymocytes. This sequence originates from a boy under two years old with a congenital heart defect. The chain couples TRBV4-3 to TRBJ1-3; 11 bases agree with TRBD1. The CDR3 sequence: CASSPRTGGRYTIYF. The CDR3 DNA sequence: TGCGCCAGCAGCCCACGGACAGGGGGCAGGTACACCATATATTTT.